This TCR beta chain was retrieved from a study of blood T cell repertoires in COVID-19. Study in general: Sites in the United States, Italy and Spain provided acute and convalescent COVID-19 samples. The analysed material was cDNA or gDNA that came from T cells, B-cell-depleted T cells, or PBMCs.

The CDR3 runs 14 residues. Germline V gene data show CDR1 as MNHEY and CDR2 as SVGEGT. J lost 3 bases, V lost 4 bases, and 5 bases had no gene match. Using immunoSEQ multiplex PCR, the repertoire was profiled, and TCRdb retains in-frame clones only, with some absent. Here the sample spans more than 200,000 clones, 75% to 90% being singletons. The V and J genes are TRBV6-2 or TRBV6-3 and TRBJ1-1; 7 bases match TRBD1. Sequenced sample: peripheral blood. The source is a man in his forties with acute or convalescent COVID-19. The CDR3 loop reads CASSLQGRYTEAFF. CDR3 nucleotide sequence: TGTGCCAGCAGTTTACAGGGGAGGTACACTGAAGCTTTCTTT.